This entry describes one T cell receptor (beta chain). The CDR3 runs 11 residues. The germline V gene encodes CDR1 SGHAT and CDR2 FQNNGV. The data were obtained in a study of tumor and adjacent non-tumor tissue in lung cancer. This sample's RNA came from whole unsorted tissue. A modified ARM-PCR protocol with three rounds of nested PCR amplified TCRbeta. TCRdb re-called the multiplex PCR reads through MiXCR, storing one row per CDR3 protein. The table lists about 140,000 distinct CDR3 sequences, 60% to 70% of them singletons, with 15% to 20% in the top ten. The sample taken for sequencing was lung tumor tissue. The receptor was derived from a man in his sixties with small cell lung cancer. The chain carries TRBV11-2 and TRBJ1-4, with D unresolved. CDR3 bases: TGTGTCGGCAGTTTAGATGAAAAACTGTTTTTT. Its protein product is CVGSLDEKLFF.